A single sample gave rise to the 30 T cell receptor beta chains below, sequenced in a study of blood T cell repertoires in COVID-19. Sequenced by immunoSEQ multiplex PCR; TCRdb stores in-frame clones only, minus some. The profile shows about 140,000 clones, approximately 89% of them singletons. Specimen: peripheral blood. These receptors all stem from a woman aged 45-65 years with acute or convalescent COVID-19.

The chain couples TRBV9 to TRBJ1-2; D is perhaps TRBD1 (5 bases). CDR1 and CDR2 (germline): SGDLS, YYNGEE. Trimming removed 0 bases from V and 0 bases from J, with 15 bases in between. CDR3 size: 17 residues. CDR3 amino acids: CASSVGGGTTANYGYTF. In nucleotides, the CDR3 is TGTGCCAGCAGCGTAGGAGGCGGGACCACGGCTAACTATGGCTACACCTTC.

The chain couples TRBV23-1 to TRBJ1-1, with TRBD1 identical over 9 bases. TRBV23-1 is flagged as an ORF with uncertain function. The CDR3 has 17 amino acids. The V and J ends lost 3 bases and 5 bases, in that order; junction bases with no gene match: 13. CDR3 DNA: TGCGCCAGCAGTCACCGGGACAGGGCCGCCGGGAGTACTGAAGCTTTCTTT. As protein: CASSHRDRAAGSTEAFF.

The chain couples TRBV7-9 to TRBJ2-1; 10 bases map to TRBD2. The CDR3 contains 16 residues. Germline V CDR1 and CDR2: SEHNR, FQNEAQ (reference sequence). The V and J ends lost 5 bases and 1 base, in that order; junction bases with no gene match: 5. The CDR3 region has the DNA TGTGCCAGCAGCAAGACTAGCGGGCAATCCTACAATGAGCAGTTCTTC. It yields the protein CASSKTSGQSYNEQFF. Filled out from reference TRBV7-9 and TRBJ2-1, the complete variable domain reads DTGVSQNPRHKITKRGQNVTFRCDPISEHNRLYWYRQTLGQGPEFLTYFQNEAQLEKSRLLSDRFSAERPKGSFSTLEIQRTEQGDSAMYLCASSKTSGQSYNEQFFGPGTRLTVL.

The chain recombines TRBV5-6 with TRBJ2-5; the match to TRBD1 covers 7 bases. V dropped 3 bases and J dropped 3; count of bases not matched to a gene: 2. From germline, CDR1 is SGHDT and CDR2 YYEEEE. The CDR3 loop spans 13 amino acids. CDR3 region: CASSWQGEETQYF. For the CDR3, the DNA is TGTGCCAGCAGCTGGCAGGGGGAAGAGACCCAGTACTTC.

The chain links TRBV7-9 to TRBJ1-4, with a possible D match to TRBD1 (6 bases). This CDR3 contains 14 residues. Germline V gene sequence: CDR1 SEHNR, CDR2 FQNEAQ (reference sequence). V gave up 4 bases and J gave up 8 bases, with 14 bases separating them. The CDR3 DNA reads as TGTGCCAGCAGCTCTCGACAGGATGTGGAAAAACTGTTTTTT. The encoded protein is CASSSRQDVEKLFF.

The chain couples TRBV6-5 to TRBJ2-7; possible D gene TRBD2, 5 bases. Germline V gene lookup returns CDR1 MNHEY and CDR2 SVGAGI. The V end was cut by 6 bases, the J end by 6 bases, with 15 bases between. The CDR3 totals 13 residues. The CDR3, as DNA: TGTGCCAGCAGCACCCCGGGAAGACGCGAGCAGTACTTC. Protein sequence: CASSTPGRREQYF.

The V call is TRBV7-8, the J call TRBJ2-4, with D maybe TRBD1 (5 bases). Germline V CDR1 and CDR2: SGHVS, FQNEAQ. The V end lost 3 bases, the J end lost 3 bases, and 12 bases lay between the germline ends. The CDR3 has 15 amino acids. This chain's CDR3 is CASSFGHPSKNIQYF. The CDR3 bases are TGTGCCAGCAGCTTTGGACACCCCAGCAAAAACATTCAGTACTTC.

V gene TRBV5-4 combines with J gene TRBJ2-2; 14 bases fit TRBD2. V shed 4 bases, J shed 0 bases, and the junction held 5 bases outside the gene matches. CDR1 and CDR2 (germline): SGHNT, YYREEE (reference sequence). CDR3 length: 18 residues. The CDR3 region is CASSPGLAGATNTGELFF. CDR3 in DNA: TGTGCCAGCAGCCCGGGACTAGCGGGGGCCACGAACACCGGGGAGCTGTTTTTT.

The chain carries TRBV27 and TRBJ2-1, with 9 bases lining up with TRBD2. Germline V lookup: CDR1 MNHEY, CDR2 SMNVEV (reference sequence). The CDR3 is made up of 13 amino acids. J was trimmed by 10 bases and V by 6 bases; bases with no gene match: 7. CDR3 DNA sequence: TGTGCCAGCAGCAGCGGGAGGTTGGGAGAGCAGTTCTTC. It codes for CASSSGRLGEQFF.

The chain links TRBV2 to TRBJ1-2, with 10 nucleotides matching TRBD1. The ends lost 8 bases at V and 4 bases at J; junction bases unmatched: 16. Per the germline V gene, CDR1 is SNHLY and CDR2 is FYNNEI. The CDR3 spans 17 residues. DNA of the CDR3: TGTGCCAGCCGGGACCGGGACAGGGGATATGGCAGCTATGGCTACACCTTC. It is translated as CASRDRDRGYGSYGYTF.

The gene calls are TRBV24-1 and TRBJ2-3; unclear D gene. The CDR3 has 12 amino acids. CDR1 is KGHDR, CDR2 SFDVKD, per germline. V was pared by 2 bases and J by 6 bases, with 5 bases between. CDR3 DNA sequence: TGTGCCACCAGTGATTCCCTGGATACGCAGTATTTT. It codes for CATSDSLDTQYF.

The V and J genes are TRBV28 and TRBJ1-2; 7 bases fit TRBD1. Germline values: CDR1 MDHEN, CDR2 SYDVKM. CDR3 length: 14 residues. The V segment lost 2 bases and the J segment 8 bases; nucleotides outside the gene matches: 8. CDR3 nucleotides: TGTGCCAGCAGTTTAGTACAGGGGAGAAGCGGCTACACCTTC. Residues: CASSLVQGRSGYTF.

This sequence joins TRBV9 and TRBJ2-3; D might be TRBD2 (5 bases). V lost 3 bases, J lost 0 bases, and 11 bases lay in between. The germline CDR1 and CDR2 sequences are SGDLS and YYNGEE. The CDR3 spans 15 residues. The CDR3 here is CASSASGFSTDTQYF. In DNA form, the CDR3 reads TGTGCCAGCAGCGCCAGCGGTTTTAGCACAGATACGCAGTATTTT.

This chain links TRBV3-1 (or the pseudogene TRBV3-2) with TRBJ1-1, with D hard to call. The length of the CDR3 is 14 residues. V lost 3 bases and J 0 bases, leaving 8 bases between the germline ends. Germline CDR1 LGHDT, CDR2 YNNKEL (reference sequence). The CDR3 is CASSQGTLNTEAFF. The CDR3 nucleotides are TGTGCCAGCAGCCAGGGCACCTTGAACACTGAAGCTTTCTTT.

The V and J genes are TRBV4-1 and TRBJ2-2, with D possibly matching TRBD2 (6 bases). Germline V gene sequence: CDR1 MGHRA, CDR2 YSYEKL. The V end was cut by 1 base, the J end by 6 bases, with 15 bases between. This CDR3 has 16 residues. The CDR3 spells CASSQGGGGFAGELFF. The CDR3 coding sequence is TGCGCCAGCAGCCAAGGTGGTGGAGGGTTCGCCGGGGAGCTGTTTTTT.

V is TRBV6-5 and J is TRBJ1-3; 8 bases line up with TRBD1. V trimming: 8 bases; J trimming: 2 bases; junction bases outside the gene matches: 8. The CDR3 is made up of 15 amino acids. The germline CDR1 and CDR2 sequences are MNHEY and SVGAGI. The CDR3 DNA reads as TGTGCCAGCTGCATCCAGGGGGCTCCTGGAAACACCATATATTTT. This gives the protein CASCIQGAPGNTIYF.

This chain links TRBV7-3 with TRBJ2-2, with D tentatively TRBD2 (6 bases). The germline gives CDR1 SGHTA, CDR2 FQGTGA. Trimming took 3 bases from V and 6 from J, leaving 14 bases between them. CDR3 length: 15 residues. The CDR3 reads CASSFGAGSAGELFF. The CDR3 DNA follows: TGTGCCAGCAGCTTCGGAGCGGGCTCCGCCGGGGAGCTGTTTTTT.

The chain combines TRBV19 with TRBJ1-2, with TRBD1 matching 7 bases. Looked up from germline, CDR1 is LNHDA and CDR2 is SQIVND (reference sequence). This CDR3 region has 15 residues. V lost 6 bases and J lost 6; bases outside the gene matches: 13. CDR3 sequence (DNA): TGTGCCAGTAGCAAGGGAACCGGGACAGAACATGGCTACACCTTC. As protein: CASSKGTGTEHGYTF.

For this clone: The sample carries other DNA sequences with the same CDR3. The rearrangement links TRBV19 to TRBJ2-1; no definite D call. The length of the CDR3 is 13 residues. Germline lookup yields CDR1 LNHDA and CDR2 SQIVND (reference sequence). The ends were cut back, 3 bases at V and 3 bases at J, with 6 bases in the middle. CDR3 nucleotides: TGTGCCAGTAGTATTGCACTCTACAATGAGCAGTTCTTC. This encodes CASSIALYNEQFF.

The J gene is TRBJ2-7, the V gene TRBV6-1; D uncertain. Trimming pared 1 base from V and 6 bases from J, leaving 10 bases between. CDR1 is MNHNS, CDR2 SASEGT, per germline. CDR3 length: 13 residues. CDR3 DNA: TGTGCCAGCAGTGAAGTACCCACCGGCGAGCAGTACTTC. Its protein product is CASSEVPTGEQYF.

CDR3 residues: CASSLTGSGQETQYF. CDR3 DNA sequence: TGTGCCAGCAGCTTAACGGGGTCAGGGCAAGAGACCCAGTACTTC. The chain joins TRBV7-3 to TRBJ2-5; D is perhaps TRBD1 (5 bases). The germline V gene encodes CDR1 SGHTA and CDR2 FQGTGA. The CDR3 consists of 15 residues. V was shortened by 0 bases and J by 2 bases, with 10 bases between the two germline ends. Together with reference TRBV7-3 and TRBJ2-5, the CDR3 gives the full variable domain: GAGVSQTPSNKVTEKGKYVELRCDPISGHTALYWYRQSLGQGPEFLIYFQGTGAADDSGLPNDRFFAVRPEGSVSTLKIQRTERGDSAVYLCASSLTGSGQETQYFGPGTRLLVL.

V usage is TRBV19 and J usage is TRBJ2-7; TRBD1 matches 9 bases. V was clipped by 4 bases and J by 4 bases; unmatched bases: 8. Germline V CDR1 and CDR2: LNHDA, SQIVND (reference sequence). The CDR3 runs to 15 residues. CDR3 nucleotides: TGTGCCAGTAGTAGGGACAGGGATCTTGGTTACGAGCAGTACTTC. It is translated as CASSRDRDLGYEQYF.

This chain joins TRBV6-5 and TRBJ1-2, with D possibly being TRBD1 (5 bases). The CDR3 length is 15 residues. Trimming took 6 bases from V and 1 from J, leaving 15 bases between them. In germline, CDR1 is MNHEY, CDR2 SVGAGI. Here the CDR3 DNA reads TGTGCCAGCAGAACCGGACAAGCGGGTAACTATGGCTACACCTTC. Amino acids: CASRTGQAGNYGYTF.

A remark on this clone: Other DNA sequences within the sample encode an identical CDR3. The rearrangement links TRBV20-1 to TRBJ1-5; a weak D match, TRBD1 (5 bases). The CDR3 runs 11 residues. The V and J ends lost 3 bases and 6 bases respectively, with 6 bases between them. From germline, CDR1 is DFQATT and CDR2 SNEGSKA (reference sequence). In nucleotides, the CDR3 is TGCAGTGCTAGGGGGGGTCAGCCCCAGCATTTT. It codes for CSARGGQPQHF.

The genes are TRBV19 and TRBJ1-1; possibly TRBD1 for D (6 bases). There are 13 residues in the CDR3. V lost 9 bases and J lost 7, with 18 bases in between. Germline lookup yields CDR1 LNHDA and CDR2 SQIVND (reference sequence). CDR3 sequence (DNA): TGTGCCAGCTCCACCGGGGGGGCCAGTGAAGCTTTCTTT. It specifies CASSTGGASEAFF.

The chain couples TRBV21-1 to TRBJ2-3; the table's TRBD2 call for D was not verified on the DNA. TRBV21-1 is given as a pseudogene. This CDR3 is built from 14 residues. The CDR3 bases are TGTGCCAGCAGCCCTTACGGGGGGCGCGATACGCAGTATTTT. Amino acids: CASSPYGGRDTQYF.

The chain combines TRBV6-5 with TRBJ1-1, with 9 bases identical to TRBD1. The CDR3 is made up of 15 amino acids. Germline V gene data show CDR1 as MNHEY and CDR2 as SVGAGI. The ends lost 2 bases at V and 2 bases at J; junction bases unmatched: 3. The CDR3 bases are TGTGCCAGCAGTTACGGGGACAGGGAAAACACTGAAGCTTTCTTT. It is translated as CASSYGDRENTEAFF.

This clone appeared once. The V call is TRBV7-2, the J call TRBJ1-2; 7 bases are a match to TRBD1. In germline, CDR1 is SGHTA, CDR2 FQGNSA. This CDR3 contains 13 residues. The V segment lost 3 bases and the J segment 10 bases; nucleotides outside the gene matches: 8. CDR3 region: CASSLGTVVDYTF. DNA for the CDR3: TGTGCCAGCAGCTTGGGGACAGTTGTTGACTACACCTTC.

This sequence joins TRBV19 and TRBJ2-2; 10 bases map to TRBD1. Unmatched junction bases numbered 7, after V lost 5 bases and J lost 4 bases. CDR3 size: 16 residues. Germline V lookup: CDR1 LNHDA, CDR2 SQIVND (reference sequence). CDR3: CASSPRGTGATGELFF. The CDR3 DNA sequence: TGTGCCAGTAGTCCCCGGGGGACAGGGGCCACCGGGGAGCTGTTTTTT.

This chain uses TRBV6-5 with TRBJ1-1; TRBD1 agrees at 8 bases. Germline V CDR1 and CDR2: MNHEY, SVGAGI. Trimming removed 7 bases from V and 2 bases from J; junction bases left unmatched: 3. The CDR3 length is 13 residues. The CDR3 reads CASIGTGNTEAFF. In DNA form, the CDR3 reads TGTGCCAGCATTGGGACAGGCAACACTGAAGCTTTCTTT.